Presented here are 16 T cell receptor beta chains from one specimen sequenced in a study of shared clonotypes between healthy human individuals (dated by TCRdb to the early 2020s). The library relied on the immunoSEQ multiplex PCR assay. This immuneACCESS table, as held by TCRdb, lists in-frame sequences with V and J called but not all clones. Of the missing ones, under half trace to an unresolved V gene in checked studies; the others have no known cause. The sample yields about 2 million clones; approximately 94% were counted once. The ten largest make up more than 0.95% of the sample. For the CD8 naive samples, CD45RO-negative cells were positively selected for CCR7, yielding a CD45RA+CCR7+ population from which TemRA cells were excluded. Source material: naive CD8+ T cells sorted from blood. Interpreted using the paper, the cell subset or site label stands for: CD45RA+CCR7+. Source of these receptors: a man between 18 and 35 years old in good health.

The V gene is TRBV27, the J gene TRBJ2-2; weak D call: TRBD2 (5 bases). Trimming pared 4 bases from V and 6 bases from J, leaving 12 bases between. This CDR3 has 14 residues. Looked up from germline, CDR1 is MNHEY and CDR2 is SMNVEV (reference sequence). CDR3 in amino acids: CASSSLGSPGELFF. The CDR3 DNA reads TGTGCCAGCAGTTCCTTAGGGAGCCCCGGGGAGCTGTTTTTT.

As to this clone: A much bigger clone sits one base away, suggesting this may be a read error. The rearrangement uses TRBV7-8 and TRBJ1-1; maybe TRBD1 (5 bases). This CDR3 spans 13 amino acids. V dropped 1 base and J dropped 3 bases, with 6 bases sitting between them. Germline assignment: CDR1 SGHVS and CDR2 FQNEAQ. The CDR3 DNA reads as TGTGCCAGCAGCTTAGGAGGGGACACTGAAGCTTTCTTT. This translates into CASSLGGDTEAFF.

This chain's CDR3 is CASSQRELLGTSGSWEQYF. In nucleotides, the CDR3 is TGCGCCAGCAGTCAAAGGGAACTTCTAGGGACTAGCGGGAGCTGGGAGCAGTACTTC. V gene TRBV23-1 combines with J gene TRBJ2-7; 14 bases match TRBD2. TRBV23-1 is designated an ORF whose function remains uncertain. The length of the CDR3 is 19 residues. The J segment lost 7 bases and the V segment lost 2 bases, leaving 16 bases of the junction unmatched.

For the CDR3, the DNA is TGTGCCACCCGCCCTTACGAGCAGTACTTC. Encoded protein: CATRPYEQYF. The V gene is TRBV15, the J gene TRBJ2-7; D gene unclear. The germline V and J ends were trimmed by 8 bases and 4 bases, with 6 bases remaining between them. The CDR3 length is 10 residues. Germline assignment: CDR1 LNHNV and CDR2 YYDKDF (reference sequence).

A remark on this clone: Other nucleotide sequences from this sample produce the same CDR3. The chain is built from TRBV27 and TRBJ2-5, with no clear D. The V end was cut by 3 bases, the J end by 5 bases, with 10 bases between. The CDR3 is 13 amino acids. CDR1 MNHEY and CDR2 SMNVEV come from the germline V gene (reference sequence). The DNA for the CDR3 is TGTGCCAGCAGTTTGTGGTTAGGTGAGACCCAGTACTTC. Encoded protein: CASSLWLGETQYF.

Comments on this clone: The sample contains more than one DNA sequence encoding this CDR3. The chain uses TRBV19 and TRBJ2-7; D possibly matches TRBD1 or TRBD2 (5 bases each). V dropped 5 bases and J dropped 1 base, with 9 bases sitting between them. The germline V gene encodes CDR1 LNHDA and CDR2 SQIVND (reference sequence). This CDR3 is built from 13 residues. The CDR3 loop is CASSPGPSYEQYF. Written as DNA, the CDR3 is TGTGCCAGTAGTCCGGGACCATCCTACGAGCAGTACTTC.

This clone was counted once. In DNA form, the CDR3 reads TGTGCCAGCAGCTTAGTAAGTAGCGGGAGGGATGAGCAGTTCTTC. It is translated as CASSLVSSGRDEQFF. This chain connects TRBV7-9 to TRBJ2-1, with TRBD2 matching over 11 bases. There are 15 residues in the CDR3. Germline assignment: CDR1 SEHNR and CDR2 FQNEAQ (reference sequence). Trimming took 1 base from V and 8 from J; bases not matched to a gene: 4.

This chain uses TRBV28 with TRBJ2-3; D tentatively reads TRBD1 or TRBD2 (7 bases each). This CDR3 has 16 residues. Trimming took off 3 bases at V and 7 bases at J, with 20 bases between the two ends. Germline lookup yields CDR1 MDHEN and CDR2 SYDVKM. DNA of the CDR3: TGTGCCAGCAGTTTTGTGCAGGGGGGGGATGCCTATACGCAGTATTTT. Protein: CASSFVQGGDAYTQYF.

This clone was counted only a few times. V is TRBV6-1 and J is TRBJ1-5; tentatively, D is TRBD1 (6 bases). The V gene's germline CDR1 is MNHNS and CDR2 SASEGT. V lost 2 bases to trimming and J lost 5 bases, with 10 bases between them. This CDR3 has 14 amino acids. DNA for the CDR3: TGTGCCAGCAGTGAATGGGGGCCCGATCAGCCCCAGCATTTT. It is translated as CASSEWGPDQPQHF.

The rearrangement uses TRBV7-2 and TRBJ2-7, with D uncertain. The CDR3 has 12 amino acids. The germline V gene has CDR1 SGHTA and CDR2 FQGNSA. V was shortened by 1 base and J by 3 bases, with 4 bases between the two germline ends. The CDR3 nucleotides are TGTGCCAGCAGCTTAGAAGACTACGAGCAGTACTTC. Its protein product is CASSLEDYEQYF.

This CDR3 reads CASSPDRAGNSPLHF. The CDR3 DNA sequence: TGCGCCAGCAGCCCCGACAGGGCCGGTAATTCACCCCTCCACTTT. The gene calls are TRBV5-1 and TRBJ1-6, with 7 positions matching TRBD1. J was trimmed by 6 bases and V by 4 bases; bases with no gene match: 7. The CDR3 consists of 15 residues. Germline V lookup: CDR1 SGHRS, CDR2 YFSETQ. Based on the CDR3 plus reference TRBV5-1 and TRBJ1-6, the full variable domain is KAGVTQTPRYLIKTRGQQVTLSCSPISGHRSVSWYQQTPGQGLQFLFEYFSETQRNKGNFPGRFSGRQFSNSRSEMNVSTLELGDSALYLCASSPDRAGNSPLHFGNGTRLTVT.

The chain couples TRBV2 to TRBJ2-7, with 7 positions matching TRBD2. The V and J ends lost 4 bases and 0 bases, in that order; junction bases with no gene match: 3. In germline, CDR1 is SNHLY, CDR2 FYNNEI. This CDR3 contains 14 residues. CDR3 sequence: CASSGTSSSYEQYF. The CDR3 DNA follows: TGTGCCAGCAGTGGGACTAGTTCCTCCTACGAGCAGTACTTC. The variable domain in full, completed from reference TRBV2 and TRBJ2-7, reads EPEVTQTPSHQVTQMGQEVILRCVPISNHLYFYWYRQILGQKVEFLVSFYNNEISEKSEIFDDQFSVERPDGSNFTLKIRSTKLEDSAMYFCASSGTSSSYEQYFGPGTRLTVT.

In the case of this clone: Germline and junction disagree at one end, which may indicate a read error. V and J are TRBV7-7 and TRBJ1-5, with D unclear. Germline V gene sequence: CDR1 SSHAT, CDR2 FNYEAQ (reference sequence). The CDR3 loop spans 15 amino acids. The CDR3 nucleotides are TGTGCTAGCAGCTTAGCTCGACACCACGATCAGCCCCAGCATTTT. Amino acids: CASSLARHHDQPQHF.

The V and J genes are TRBV28 and TRBJ2-7, with 9 bases aligning to TRBD1. Germline V gene sequence: CDR1 MDHEN, CDR2 SYDVKM. The CDR3 covers 15 residues. V dropped 3 bases and J dropped 3; count of bases not matched to a gene: 6. This CDR3 reads CASSLEGQGNYEQYF. In nucleotides, the CDR3 is TGTGCCAGCAGTTTGGAGGGACAGGGCAACTACGAGCAGTACTTC.

This rearrangement joins TRBV19 to TRBJ2-6, with D unclear. CDR1 is LNHDA, CDR2 SQIVND, per germline (reference sequence). There are 15 residues in the CDR3. Trimming took 5 bases from V and 0 from J, leaving 8 bases between them. CDR3 DNA sequence: TGTGCCAGTAGTCCTGCCCCCTCTGGGGCCAACGTCCTGACTTTC. It is translated as CASSPAPSGANVLTF.

This chain joins TRBV27 and TRBJ2-5, with 7 bases identical to TRBD1. CDR1 and CDR2 from the germline V gene are MNHEY and SMNVEV (reference sequence). This CDR3 contains 14 residues. The trim removed 4 bases at V and 1 base at J, leaving 3 bases unmatched. The CDR3 bases are TGTGCCAGCAGTTCCTGGGACAGCCAAGAGACCCAGTACTTC. Translation: CASSSWDSQETQYF.